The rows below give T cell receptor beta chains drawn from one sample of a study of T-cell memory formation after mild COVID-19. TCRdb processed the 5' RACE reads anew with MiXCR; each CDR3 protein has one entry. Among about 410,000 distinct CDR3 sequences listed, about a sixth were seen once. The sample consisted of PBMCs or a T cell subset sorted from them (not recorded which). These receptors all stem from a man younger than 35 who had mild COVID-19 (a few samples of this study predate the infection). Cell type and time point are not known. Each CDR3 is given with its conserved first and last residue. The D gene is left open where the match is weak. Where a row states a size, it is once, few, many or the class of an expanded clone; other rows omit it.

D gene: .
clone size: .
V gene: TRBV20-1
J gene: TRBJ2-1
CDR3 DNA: TGCAGTGCCCCCAGTTTCAGTCACAATGAGCAGTTCTTC
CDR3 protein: CSAPSFSHNEQFF

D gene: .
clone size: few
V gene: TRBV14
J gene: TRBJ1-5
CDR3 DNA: TGTGCCAGCAGGGACGGGTATAGCAATCAGCCCCAGCATTTT
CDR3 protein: CASRDGYSNQPQHF

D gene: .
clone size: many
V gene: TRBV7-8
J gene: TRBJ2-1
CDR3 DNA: TGTGCCAGCAGCTTGGGGAACGGGGCTCTCGTCGATGAGCAGTTCTTC
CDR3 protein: CASSLGNGALVDEQFF

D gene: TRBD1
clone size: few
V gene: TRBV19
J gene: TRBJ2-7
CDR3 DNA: TGTGCCAGTAGCCCACAGGGGGCGTCGGAATACGAGCAGTACTTC
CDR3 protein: CASSPQGASEYEQYF

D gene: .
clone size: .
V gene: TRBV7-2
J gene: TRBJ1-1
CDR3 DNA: TGTGCCAGCAGCTTACGCTCGACAGGGAACACTGAAGCTTTCTTT
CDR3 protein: CASSLRSTGNTEAFF

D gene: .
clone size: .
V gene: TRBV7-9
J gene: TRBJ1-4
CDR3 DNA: TGTGCCAGCAGTTTACAGTCAACTAATGAAAAACTGTTTTTT
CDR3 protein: CASSLQSTNEKLFF

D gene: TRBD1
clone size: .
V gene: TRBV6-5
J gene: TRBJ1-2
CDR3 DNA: TGTGCCAGCAGCCGAAGGACAGGTGGCTATTGGGGCTACACCTTC
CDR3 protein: CASSRRTGGYWGYTF

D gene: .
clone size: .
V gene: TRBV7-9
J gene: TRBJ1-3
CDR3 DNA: TGTGCCAGCAGCTTAATGGCCGGGGGCGAAGGAAACACCATATATTTT
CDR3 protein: CASSLMAGGEGNTIYF

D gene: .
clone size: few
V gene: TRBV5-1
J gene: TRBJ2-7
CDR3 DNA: TGCGCCAGCAGCTTGGTCCGGAGGGACGAGCAGTACTTC
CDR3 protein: CASSLVRRDEQYF

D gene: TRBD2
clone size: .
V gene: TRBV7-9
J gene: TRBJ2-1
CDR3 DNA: TGTGCCAGCAGCTTAGGCGGGAGGGCCTACAATGAGCAGTTCTTC
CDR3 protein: CASSLGGRAYNEQFF

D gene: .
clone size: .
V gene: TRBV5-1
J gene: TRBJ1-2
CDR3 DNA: TGCGCCAGCAGCTTGGGGGGCGCTTCAAACTATGGCTACACCTTC
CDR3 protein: CASSLGGASNYGYTF

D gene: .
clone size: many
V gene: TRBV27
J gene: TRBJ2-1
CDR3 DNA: TGTGCCAGCAGTTATTCGTCCTCCTACAATGAGCAGTTCTTC
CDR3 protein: CASSYSSSYNEQFF

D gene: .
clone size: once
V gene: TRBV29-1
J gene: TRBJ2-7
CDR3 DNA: TGCAGCGTTGATGAAGGGACACACGAGCAGTACTTC
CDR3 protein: CSVDEGTHEQYF

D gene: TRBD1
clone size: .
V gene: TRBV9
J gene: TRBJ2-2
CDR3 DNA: TGTGCCAGCAGCGTTGGGACAGGGGCCTACACCGGGGAGCTGTTTTTT
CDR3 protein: CASSVGTGAYTGELFF

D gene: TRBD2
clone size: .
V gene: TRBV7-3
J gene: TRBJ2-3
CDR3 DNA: TGTGCCAGCAGCCTATCGGGGGGGATCACAGATACGCAGTATTTT
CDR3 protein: CASSLSGGITDTQYF

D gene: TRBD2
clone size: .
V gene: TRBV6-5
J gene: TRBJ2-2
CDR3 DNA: TGTGCCAGCAGAAATCCCCAGCGGGGAAACACCGGGGAGCTGTTTTTT
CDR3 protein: CASRNPQRGNTGELFF

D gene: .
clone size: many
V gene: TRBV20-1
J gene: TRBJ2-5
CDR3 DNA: TGCAGTGCCCGGGGATGGGACCAAGAGACCCAGTACTTC
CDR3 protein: CSARGWDQETQYF

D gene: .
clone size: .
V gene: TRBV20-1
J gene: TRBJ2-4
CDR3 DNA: TGCAGTGCTAGGAAAAACATTCAGTACTTC
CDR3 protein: CSARKNIQYF

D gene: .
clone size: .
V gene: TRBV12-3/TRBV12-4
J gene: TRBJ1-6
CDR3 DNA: TGTGCCAGCACCCGGGGCCTGTATAATTCACCCCTCCACTTT
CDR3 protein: CASTRGLYNSPLHF

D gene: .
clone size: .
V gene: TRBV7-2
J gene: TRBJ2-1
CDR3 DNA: TGTGCCAGCACCTTACTGTGGGCAGGGGAGGGGAATGAGCAGTTCTTC
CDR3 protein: CASTLLWAGEGNEQFF

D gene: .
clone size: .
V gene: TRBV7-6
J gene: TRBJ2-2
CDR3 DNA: TGTGCCAGCAGCTTAGTTGTCAGTTCGAACACCGGGGAGCTGTTTTTT
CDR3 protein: CASSLVVSSNTGELFF

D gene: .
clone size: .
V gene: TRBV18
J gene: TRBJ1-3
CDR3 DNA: TGTGCCAGCTCACCATGGAGGGAAAGCTCTGGAAACACCATATATTTT
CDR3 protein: CASSPWRESSGNTIYF

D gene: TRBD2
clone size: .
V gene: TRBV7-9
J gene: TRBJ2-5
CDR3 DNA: TGTGCCAGCAGCTTAGTCTCGACTAGCGGGGTATACCAAGAGACCCAGTACTTC
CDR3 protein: CASSLVSTSGVYQETQYF

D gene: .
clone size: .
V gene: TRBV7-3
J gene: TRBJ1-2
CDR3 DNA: TGTGCCAGCAGCCAAGGACAGCGTGATGGCTACACCTTC
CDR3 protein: CASSQGQRDGYTF

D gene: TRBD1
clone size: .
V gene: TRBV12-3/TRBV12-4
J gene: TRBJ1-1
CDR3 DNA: TGTGCCAGCAGTCCGACCGCAGGGGGATTTTTGAACACTGAAGCTTTCTTT
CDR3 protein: CASSPTAGGFLNTEAFF

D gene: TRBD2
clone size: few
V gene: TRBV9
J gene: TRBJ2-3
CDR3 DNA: TGTGCCAGCAGCGTATACGCTAGCGGGGCAACAGATACGCAGTATTTT
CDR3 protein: CASSVYASGATDTQYF

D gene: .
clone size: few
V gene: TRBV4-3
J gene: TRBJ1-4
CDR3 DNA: TGCGCCAGCAGCCAAGGAACCCCGGGCTATGAAAAACTGTTTTTT
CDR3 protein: CASSQGTPGYEKLFF

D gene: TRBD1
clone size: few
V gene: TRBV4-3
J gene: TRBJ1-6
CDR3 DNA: TGCGCCAGCAGCCAAGAAAGGTGGAAACAGGGGGGTTCACCCCTCCACTTT
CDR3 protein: CASSQERWKQGGSPLHF

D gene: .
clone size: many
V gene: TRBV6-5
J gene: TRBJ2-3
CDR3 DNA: TGTGCCAGCAGAGGAGGGCCCACAGATACGCAGTATTTT
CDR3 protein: CASRGGPTDTQYF

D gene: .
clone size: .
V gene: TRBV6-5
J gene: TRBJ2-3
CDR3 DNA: TGTGCCAGCATGGAAGACACAGATACGCAGTATTTT
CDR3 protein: CASMEDTDTQYF

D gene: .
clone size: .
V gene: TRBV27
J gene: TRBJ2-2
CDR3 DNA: TGTGCCAGCAGTTTCACGGTCGCATTCGGGGAGCTGTTTTTT
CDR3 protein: CASSFTVAFGELFF

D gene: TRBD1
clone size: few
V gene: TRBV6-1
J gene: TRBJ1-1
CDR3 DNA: TGTGCCAGCAGGAGGGACAGGGGAGCATCGGCGGGCACTGAAGCTTTCTTT
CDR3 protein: CASRRDRGASAGTEAFF